This entry lists 27 T cell receptor beta chains sequenced from one sample in a study of blood T cells in healthy people across ages. Sample-barcoded 5' priming and a J-beta primer mix drove a second PCR of about 7 to 12 cycles. TCRdb re-analysed the 5' RACE reads in MiXCR, keeping a single row per CDR3 protein. The sample has fewer than 750,000 distinct CDR3 sequences, 52% seen once. The sample consisted of blood. The receptors were gathered from a woman at least 80 years old in good health.

CDR3 region: CAISRDSYNEQFF. The CDR3 bases are TGTGCCATCAGCAGGGACAGCTACAATGAGCAGTTCTTC. The chain carries TRBV10-3 and TRBJ2-1, with 7 bases aligning to TRBD1. The J segment lost 3 bases and the V segment lost 6 bases, leaving 2 bases of the junction unmatched. CDR3 length equals 13 residues. Germline CDR1 and CDR2: ENHRY and SYGVKD.

This clonotype was recorded a few times. The chain uses TRBV29-1 and TRBJ2-1, with 8 bases aligning to TRBD2. CDR3 size: 14 residues. Looked up from germline, CDR1 is SQVTM and CDR2 is ANQGSEA. CDR3 protein: CTADAGGQYNEQFF. The CDR3 DNA follows: TGCACCGCGGACGCGGGGGGTCAATACAATGAGCAGTTCTTC.

The CDR3 coding sequence is TGCGCCAGCAGCCAAGATCTCCCTCGAACAGGGGGCGTCGAGCAGTACTTC. Amino acid sequence: CASSQDLPRTGGVEQYF. The chain carries TRBV4-3 and TRBJ2-7; 9 nucleotides agree with TRBD1. The CDR3 totals 17 residues. After removal of 0 bases from V and 6 bases from J, the junction contained 12 bases not matched to a gene. Germline V gives CDR1 LGHNA, CDR2 YSLEER.

This chain connects TRBV10-3 to TRBJ2-7; 7 bases align to TRBD2. With 6 bases clipped from V and 6 bases from J, the junction kept 11 bases outside the gene matches. The length of the CDR3 is 14 residues. The germline V gene has CDR1 ENHRY and CDR2 SYGVKD. In nucleotides, the CDR3 is TGTGCCATCAGCCGCGGGAGTGTTCAGGTCGAGCAGTACTTC. Its translation is CAISRGSVQVEQYF.

This clonotype was observed a few times. DNA of the CDR3: TGTGCCAGCCCGTCCTCGCTTAAGAATTCACCCCTCCACTTT. Amino acid sequence: CASPSSLKNSPLHF. The rearrangement links TRBV7-3 to TRBJ1-6; D is uncertain. Per germline, CDR1 SGHTA and CDR2 FQGTGA. The CDR3 loop spans 14 amino acids. Trimming removed 8 bases from V and 7 bases from J, with 15 bases in between.

The V call is TRBV21-1, the J call TRBJ2-1. TRBV21-1 is described as a pseudogene. The CDR3 is made up of 12 amino acids. DNA of the CDR3: TGTGCCAGCAGCAAAGACTTCAATGAGCAGTTCTTC. It is translated as CASSKDFNEQFF.

This clonotype showed up just a few times. The CDR3 spells CASSFLAGEYNEQFF. In DNA form, the CDR3 reads TGCGCCAGCAGCTTTCTAGCGGGAGAGTACAATGAGCAGTTCTTC. This chain uses TRBV5-1 with TRBJ2-1; TRBD2 agrees at 10 bases. Trimming took 2 bases from V and 4 from J; bases not matched to a gene: 3. This CDR3 is 15 amino acids long. CDR1 and CDR2 (germline): SGHRS, YFSETQ.

The genes are TRBV29-1 and TRBJ2-1; D gene ambiguous. Germline CDR1 and CDR2: SQVTM and ANQGSEA. This CDR3 has 12 residues. The germline V and J ends were trimmed by 5 bases and 1 base, with 6 bases remaining between them. As DNA, the CDR3 is TGCAGCGTTAGCGCGTCCTACAATGAGCAGTTCTTC. Encoded protein: CSVSASYNEQFF.

The chain carries TRBV20-1 and TRBJ2-7; D ambiguous. Trimming stripped 2 bases from V and 1 base from J, with 12 bases between. The germline CDR1 and CDR2 sequences are DFQATT and SNEGSKA (reference sequence). The CDR3 consists of 14 residues. The CDR3 protein is CSARPPGSSYEQYF. The CDR3, as DNA: TGCAGTGCTAGACCTCCTGGCAGTTCCTACGAGCAGTACTTC.

This clonotype appeared many times. The chain is built from TRBV12-3 or TRBV12-4 and TRBJ1-6, with D perhaps TRBD1 (5 bases). The CDR3 is made up of 14 amino acids. The V and J ends lost 4 bases and 6 bases respectively, with 10 bases between them. The CDR3 DNA sequence: TGTGCCAGCAGTTACAGGATCATTAATTCACCCCTCCACTTT. This codes for CASSYRIINSPLHF.

Concerning this clonotype itself: A read error may account for a junction end that differs from germline. CDR3 region: CARSTSTEAFF. The CDR3 nucleotides are TGTGCCCGCAGCACGAGCACTGAAGCTTTCTTT. The chain carries TRBV7-2 and TRBJ1-1, with unresolved D. Germline V gene data show CDR1 as SGHTA and CDR2 as FQGNSA. The CDR3 has 11 residues.

The rearrangement joins TRBV2 to TRBJ2-5; D gene ambiguous. CDR1 SNHLY and CDR2 FYNNEI come from the germline V gene. The CDR3 consists of 11 residues. The V gene lost 4 bases and the J gene lost 8 bases, with 8 bases spanning the gap. The CDR3 coding sequence is TGTGCCAGCAGTGGACCGAAAACCCAGTACTTC. Its translation is CASSGPKTQYF. The full variable domain, in which reference TRBV2 and TRBJ2-5 provide the parts outside the CDR3, is EPEVTQTPSHQVTQMGQEVILRCVPISNHLYFYWYRQILGQKVEFLVSFYNNEISEKSEIFDDQFSVERPDGSNFTLKIRSTKLEDSAMYFCASSGPKTQYFGPGTRLLVL.

This clonotype was counted a few times. The gene calls are TRBV6-6 and TRBJ2-5; D not certain. This CDR3 is built from 15 residues. CDR1 is MNHNY, CDR2 SVGAGI, per germline (reference sequence). Trimming took 5 bases from V and 4 from J, leaving 17 bases between them. The CDR3 sequence: CASSPSSSWLETQYF. Written as DNA, the CDR3 is TGTGCCAGCAGTCCCAGTAGCAGTTGGTTAGAGACCCAGTACTTC.

The chain combines TRBV20-1 with TRBJ2-1; 8 bases map to TRBD2. CDR1 is DFQATT and CDR2 is SNEGSKA in the germline V gene (reference sequence). This CDR3 comprises 14 residues. V shed 0 bases and J 12 bases; nucleotides not matched to a gene: 10. CDR3 sequence (DNA): TGCAGTGCTAGAGATCGAAGGACTAGCCTTGGGCAGTTCTTC. It is translated as CSARDRRTSLGQFF.

CDR3 in DNA: TGTGCCAGCAGCTCCAGACTAGCCACCTACAATGAGCAGTACTTC. It yields the protein CASSSRLATYNEQYF. The J gene is TRBJ2-7, the V gene TRBV7-9; TRBD2 matches 7 bases. The V segment lost 4 bases and the J segment 7 bases; nucleotides outside the gene matches: 13. This CDR3 spans 15 amino acids. The germline V gene encodes CDR1 SEHNR and CDR2 FQNEAQ (reference sequence).

V and J are TRBV7-2 and TRBJ1-2; D not resolved. CDR1 is SGHTA, CDR2 FQGNSA, per germline. Trimming cost V 5 bases and J 4 bases, with 20 bases left between them. The CDR3 contains 16 residues. CDR3 bases: TGTGCCAGCAGCCCTCTTACCTCCGGCCCGGTCTATGGCTACACCTTC. It is translated as CASSPLTSGPVYGYTF.

This sequence joins TRBV20-1 and TRBJ2-7; 9 bases fit TRBD1. Germline-derived CDR1 and CDR2 are DFQATT and SNEGSKA (reference sequence). This CDR3 is 14 amino acids long. Trimming took 6 bases from V and 2 from J; bases not matched to a gene: 8. The CDR3 DNA reads as TGCAGTGCCGAGCCGACAGGGGGGACCTACGAGCAGTACTTC. It codes for CSAEPTGGTYEQYF.

The gene calls are TRBV29-1 and TRBJ2-3; 9 bases match TRBD2. Per germline, CDR1 SQVTM and CDR2 ANQGSEA. CDR3 length: 16 residues. Trimming removed 3 bases from V and 3 bases from J; junction bases left unmatched: 10. In DNA, the CDR3 is TGCAGCGTTGAGTCCAGCGGACTAGCGAGGACAGATACGCAGTATTTT. Its translation is CSVESSGLARTDTQYF.

This clonotype was recorded at least ten times. This sequence joins TRBV6-6 and TRBJ2-5; 9 bases align to TRBD2. V was clipped by 4 bases and J by 3 bases; unmatched bases: 6. There are 15 residues in the CDR3. CDR1 MNHNY and CDR2 SVGAGI come from the germline V gene (reference sequence). This chain's CDR3 is CASSSPLAGKETQYF. For the CDR3, the DNA is TGTGCCAGCAGTTCGCCCCTAGCGGGGAAAGAGACCCAGTACTTC.

This clonotype was detected ten times or more. This chain links TRBV29-1 with TRBJ2-1, with D unclear. The V gene lost 4 bases and the J gene lost 2 bases, with 9 bases spanning the gap. CDR1 and CDR2 (germline): SQVTM, ANQGSEA. This CDR3 spans 13 amino acids. The CDR3, as DNA: TGCAGCGTTGGGCAGGTCGCCTACAATGAGCAGTTCTTC. Translating gives CSVGQVAYNEQFF.

The gene calls are TRBV6-5 and TRBJ2-2, with 9 bases lining up with TRBD1. This CDR3 contains 16 residues. With 4 bases clipped from V and 5 bases from J, the junction kept 8 bases outside the gene matches. Per germline, CDR1 MNHEY and CDR2 SVGAGI. CDR3 nucleotide sequence: TGTGCCAGCAGTTCGCGGACAGGGGCGGGAACCGGGGAGCTGTTTTTT. This encodes CASSSRTGAGTGELFF.

This clonotype was counted a few times. V and J are TRBV30 and TRBJ1-5; TRBD1 might be the D (6 bases). V lost 5 bases and J lost 4, with 12 bases in between. The CDR3 is made up of 13 amino acids. CDR1 and CDR2 (germline): GTSNPN, SVGIG (reference sequence). This chain's CDR3 is CAWAWQGNQPQHF. The CDR3 region has the DNA TGTGCCTGGGCGTGGCAGGGGAATCAGCCCCAGCATTTT.

Regarding this clonotype: A much larger clonotype is one base distant, so this may be a read error. The CDR3 does not end in the conserved phenylalanine or tryptophan, so this is likely a read error. DNA of the CDR3: TGTGCCAGCAGCCCACCGGGGGTCCCGTACAATGAGCAGTTCTCC. Protein: CASSPPGVPYNEQFS. The rearrangement joins TRBV7-8 to TRBJ2-1, with a possible D match to TRBD2 (6 bases). The CDR3 has 15 residues. The V end lost 5 bases, the J end lost 4 bases, and 15 bases lay between the germline ends. Germline CDR1 reads SGHVS; CDR2 reads FQNEAQ.

This clonotype was seen once. The V call is TRBV9, the J call TRBJ1-2; D is undetermined. Trimming removed 3 bases from V and 10 bases from J, with 10 bases in between. The germline CDR1 and CDR2 sequences are SGDLS and YYNGEE. The CDR3 is 11 amino acids. The CDR3 DNA is TGTGCCAGCAGCGATGAGGTCGACTACACCTTC. This gives the protein CASSDEVDYTF.

This clonotype was detected only once. A read error may explain this, as a much larger clone is one base away. The CDR3 here is CAVSSSGGSYGEQYF. The CDR3 DNA reads as TGTGCCGTCAGTTCCTCCGGGGGCAGTTATGGCGAGCAGTACTTC. The chain recombines TRBV10-3 with TRBJ2-5, with D perhaps assigned TRBD1 or TRBD2 (6 bases each). The J call is uncertain, as TRBJ2-7 better fits the DNA end. The CDR3 has 15 residues. The V gene's germline CDR1 is ENHRY and CDR2 SYGVKD.

This clonotype was seen at least ten times. J is TRBJ2-1 and V is TRBV5-1; D gene uncertain. This CDR3 region has 16 residues. Trimming removed 0 bases at V and 4 bases at J, with 14 bases between. Germline lookup yields CDR1 SGHRS and CDR2 YFSETQ. CDR3 sequence: CASSLETGYRYNEQFF. The CDR3 DNA reads TGCGCCAGCAGCTTGGAGACCGGGTACAGATACAATGAGCAGTTCTTC.

V and J are TRBV5-1 and TRBJ2-1, with 8 bases fitting TRBD2. Germline lookup yields CDR1 SGHRS and CDR2 YFSETQ. J gave up 6 bases and V 2 bases, and 10 bases lay outside the gene matches. This CDR3 region has 16 residues. CDR3 region: CASSFEQAGASNEQFF. The CDR3 DNA sequence: TGCGCCAGCAGCTTTGAGCAAGCGGGAGCTTCCAATGAGCAGTTCTTC. Together with reference TRBV5-1 and TRBJ2-1, the CDR3 gives the full variable domain: KAGVTQTPRYLIKTRGQQVTLSCSPISGHRSVSWYQQTPGQGLQFLFEYFSETQRNKGNFPGRFSGRQFSNSRSEMNVSTLELGDSALYLCASSFEQAGASNEQFFGPGTRLTVL.